Described below is a single TCR beta chain sequence and its context. The antigen is undetermined. Method: immunoSEQ multiplex PCR; TCRdb's copy keeps in-frame clones and lacks some. The table lists some 58,000 clones, more than 75% of them singletons. Time point defined: after dendritic cell vaccination, including at tumor progression/relapse. This entry belongs to a study of glioma-infiltrating T cells after dendritic cell vaccination. Study findings and constraints: Higher TCR clonality did not directly relate to longer survival.

Trimming shortened V by 6 bases and J by 2 bases, and 8 bases separated the two germline ends. The CDR3 loop spans 13 amino acids. In germline, CDR1 is SGHTA, CDR2 FQGNSA. The TCR originated in a human donor with glioblastoma. The chain links TRBV7-2 to TRBJ1-5, with D perhaps matching TRBD1 (6 bases). Sequencing used blood, obtained after dendritic cell vaccination. The CDR3 loop is CASRQGGNQPQHF. The CDR3 nucleotides are TGTGCCAGCAGACAGGGTGGCAATCAGCCCCAGCATTTT.